This T cell receptor (beta chain) was identified during a study of regulatory T cells in long-lasting Graves disease. V lost 6 bases to trimming and J lost 5 bases; unmatched junction nucleotides: 4. Germline CDR1 and CDR2: SQVTM and ANQGSEA. There are 15 residues in the CDR3. The time point is: newly diagnosed GD, antithyroid drugs for less than 3 months. RNA extracted from PBMCs served as the sequencing template. The patients were enrolled through endocrinology in Xi'an, China. According to the study, TCR beta libraries were built with iRepertoire HTBI primers and CDR3-region Arm-PCR. Per the authors' pipeline: Throughout the samples, researchers identified 62 TRBV and approximately 15 TRBJ segments. TCRdb redid the calling of the multiplex PCR reads with MiXCR, one entry per CDR3 protein. Clone size and V and J calls follow TCRdb, not the original study. The table has almost 450,000 distinct CDR3 sequences, approximately 16% seen once.

A word on this clonotype: The antigen is unknown.

Whole-study findings and limits: Persistent disease preferred TRBV28, TRBJ1-2 and TRBJ2-5.

Separately, the same data were catalogued under a study of T cells in Graves' hyperthyroidism and ophthalmopathy. That work contributes: The HTBI primer set was used in a first-round RT-PCR of the TCR CDR3.

J is TRBJ2-1 and V is TRBV29-1; 16 bases map to TRBD2. This TCR was recovered from a woman aged 25 to 39 with Graves disease. The material was peripheral blood mononuclear cells (PBMCs), obtained at new diagnosis, from a patient treated with antithyroid drugs. The CDR3 nucleotides are TGCAGCGTGGGGACTAGCGGGAGGGGAGACAATGAGCAGTTCTTC. Encoded protein: CSVGTSGRGDNEQFF.